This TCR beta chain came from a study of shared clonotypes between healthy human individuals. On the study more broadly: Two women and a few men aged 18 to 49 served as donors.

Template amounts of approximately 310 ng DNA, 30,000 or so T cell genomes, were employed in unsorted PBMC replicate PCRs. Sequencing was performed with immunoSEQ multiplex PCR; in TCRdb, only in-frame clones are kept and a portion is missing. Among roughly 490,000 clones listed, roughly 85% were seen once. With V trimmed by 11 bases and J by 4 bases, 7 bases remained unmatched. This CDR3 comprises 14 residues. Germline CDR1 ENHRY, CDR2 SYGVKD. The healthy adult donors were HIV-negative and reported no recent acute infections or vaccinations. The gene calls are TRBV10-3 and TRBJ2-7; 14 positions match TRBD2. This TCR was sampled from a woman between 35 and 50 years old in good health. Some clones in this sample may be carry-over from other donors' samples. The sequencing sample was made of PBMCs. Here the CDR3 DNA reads TGTGCCGCCACCGGACTAGCGGGAGGTTACGAGCAGTACTTC. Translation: CAATGLAGGYEQYF.